A selection of T cell receptor beta chains follows, all from one sample in a study of blood T cell repertoires in COVID-19. This table comes from immunoSEQ multiplex PCR, and its TCRdb copy is limited to in-frame clones, with some not included. Of roughly 92,000 clones detected, around nine tenths appear once; the ten largest clones hold around a tenth. The sample consisted of peripheral blood. The receptors here all came from a man aged 50 to 59 with acute or convalescent COVID-19. Both conserved end residues are part of each CDR3. D genes are given only for firm matches.

D	V	CDR3
TRBD1	TRBV3-1/TRBV3-2	CASSDRQGPYEQYF
TRBD2	TRBV5-1	CASKREGHNTDTQYF
NA	TRBV5-1	CASSLDDSLQYTEAFF
TRBD1	TRBV5-1	CASSLLGQDAGNTIYF
TRBD2	TRBV7-9	CASSLTGTRDYEQYF
NA	TRBV10-3	CAISPGGARSYNEQFF
TRBD1	TRBV24-1	CATSEKGDRPSGRNYEQYF
NA	TRBV5-5	CASPKEDILGDTEAFF
TRBD2	TRBV7-6	CASSSVGLAGIMNTGELFF
NA	TRBV11-2	CASSLAESSYNSPLHF
NA	TRBV25-1	CASRQNTEAFF
TRBD2	TRBV27	CASSLSAGLSYNEQFF
NA	TRBV15	CATRSQGSRNEKLFF
TRBD1	TRBV18	CASSPRQGNNSPLHF
NA	TRBV18	CASSPVIGRLGPGELFF
NA	TRBV19	CASKPTGTTNEKLFF
TRBD1	TRBV19	CASSGQGVQPQHF
TRBD1	TRBV2	CASSGSGGFNQPQHF